A selection of T cell receptor beta chains follows, all from one sample in a study of T cells in Graves' hyperthyroidism and ophthalmopathy. One entry per CDR3 protein, called by TCRdb with MiXCR from the multiplex PCR reads. The sample includes about 400,000 distinct CDR3 sequences, roughly 13% seen only once; the top ten take around 9.2%. Material: blood. Source of these receptors: a woman in her late teens or twenties with Graves' hyperthyroidism. CDR3s include the opening cysteine and the closing phenylalanine or tryptophan. The D gene is left open where the match is weak. Rows may omit the clone size; those that give it use once, few, many or a size class.

abundance | j_gene | d_gene | v_gene | CDR3aa | CDR3nt
many | TRBJ2-7 | . | TRBV12-3/TRBV12-4 | CASSMLTASYEQYF | TGTGCCAGCAGTATGTTGACAGCGTCCTACGAGCAGTACTTC
. | TRBJ1-5 | TRBD1 | TRBV6-5 | CASSSDRGRGMPQHF | TGTGCCAGCAGTTCGGACAGGGGACGCGGTATGCCCCAGCATTTT
many | TRBJ1-5 | TRBD1 | TRBV19 | CASTWDSRGNQPQHF | TGTGCCAGTACCTGGGACAGCCGAGGCAATCAGCCCCAGCATTTT
many | TRBJ2-7 | . | TRBV4-3 | CASSQDWANSYEQYF | TGCGCCAGCAGCCAAGATTGGGCGAACTCCTACGAGCAGTACTTC
few | TRBJ2-7 | TRBD2 | TRBV5-4 | CASSTSGTGYEQYF | TGTGCCAGCAGCACCAGCGGGACTGGCTACGAGCAGTACTTC
many | TRBJ2-3 | . | TRBV5-1 | CASSAQGQPTDTQYF | TGCGCCAGCAGTGCTCAGGGGCAACCCACAGATACGCAGTATTTT
many | TRBJ2-1 | TRBD2 | TRBV24-1 | CATSHSVGGPGNEQFF | TGTGCCACCAGTCACTCGGTGGGAGGGCCGGGCAATGAGCAGTTCTTC
few | TRBJ2-1 | TRBD2 | TRBV11-2 | CASSLDMASGYNEQFF | TGTGCCAGCAGCTTAGATATGGCTAGCGGCTACAATGAGCAGTTCTTC
. | TRBJ2-3 | . | TRBV27 | CASSLTPPHPIALTDTQYF | TGTGCCAGCAGTTTAACTCCGCCACATCCTATAGCCCTCACAGATACGCAGTATTTT
few | TRBJ2-6 | . | TRBV25-1 | CASRGQLSGANVLTF | TGTGCCAGCAGGGGACAACTCTCTGGGGCCAACGTCCTGACTTTC
. | TRBJ2-5 | . | TRBV20-1 | CSARDDSSYQETQYF | TGCAGTGCTAGAGACGACAGCTCGTACCAAGAGACCCAGTACTTC
many | TRBJ1-5 | . | TRBV28 | CASSLWVGVNQPQHF | TGTGCCAGCAGTTTATGGGTAGGGGTAAATCAGCCCCAGCATTTT
many | TRBJ1-5 | . | TRBV6-2/TRBV6-3 | CASSYSIGGDSNQPQHF | TGTGCCAGCAGTTACTCGATAGGAGGAGATAGCAATCAGCCCCAGCATTTT
many | TRBJ2-7 | TRBD2 | TRBV7-9 | CASSLLAGVTYEQYF | TGTGCCAGCAGCCTACTAGCGGGGGTTACCTACGAGCAGTACTTC
. | TRBJ1-4 | . | TRBV11-2 | CASSLVSDTVGEKLFF | TGTGCCAGCAGCTTAGTCTCGGACACGGTGGGTGAAAAACTGTTTTTT
. | TRBJ1-2 | . | TRBV20-1 | CSARQAGEERYGYTF | TGCAGTGCTAGGCAGGCCGGAGAAGAGAGATATGGCTACACCTTC
many | TRBJ2-7 | TRBD2 | TRBV28 | CASSHLREKREQYF | TGTGCCAGCAGTCATTTGCGGGAGAAGCGCGAGCAGTACTTC
many | TRBJ2-2 | TRBD2 | TRBV18 | CASSPFSGTNTGELFF | TGTGCCAGCTCACCATTTAGCGGGACGAACACCGGGGAGCTGTTTTTT
few | TRBJ1-3 | . | TRBV5-1 | CASSLIGSPGNTIYF | TGCGCCAGCAGCTTGATCGGATCGCCTGGAAACACCATATATTTT
many | TRBJ1-2 | . | TRBV6-1 | CASRGRPFYGYTF | TGTGCCAGCAGGGGACGGCCTTTCTATGGCTACACCTTC
many | TRBJ2-1 | TRBD1 | TRBV12-3/TRBV12-4 | CASSSTGTGGDEQFF | TGTGCCAGCAGTTCGACCGGGACAGGGGGTGATGAGCAGTTCTTC
many | TRBJ1-2 | . | TRBV28 | CASSGTSGAYGYTF | TGTGCCAGCAGCGGGACCTCAGGGGCCTATGGCTACACCTTC
. | TRBJ1-2 | . | TRBV4-1 | CASSQALPYYGYTF | TGCGCCAGCAGCCAAGCCCTCCCATACTATGGCTACACCTTC
many | TRBJ1-2 | . | TRBV3-1 | CASSYPGLANYGYTF | TGTGCCAGCAGCTACCCGGGGCTAGCTAACTATGGCTACACCTTC
. | TRBJ2-3 | TRBD2 | TRBV11-2 | CASSLTYGGGYTDTQYF | TGTGCCAGCAGCTTAACCTACGGCGGGGGGTACACAGATACGCAGTATTTT
few | TRBJ1-4 | TRBD1 | TRBV5-5 | CASSVDRGTNEKLFF | TGTGCCAGCAGCGTGGACAGGGGAACTAATGAAAAACTGTTTTTT
many | TRBJ2-1 | TRBD2 | TRBV15 | CATSSVSGLAGVGNEQFF | TGTGCCACCAGCAGTGTGTCTGGACTAGCGGGAGTTGGGAATGAGCAGTTCTTC
few | TRBJ2-5 | . | TRBV18 | CASSPPSLSETQYF | TGTGCCAGCTCACCACCGAGTCTTTCCGAAACCCAGTACTTC
many | TRBJ2-3 | . | TRBV5-1 | CASSFVAGTDTQYF | TGCGCCAGCAGCTTCGTGGCAGGCACAGATACGCAGTATTTT
many | TRBJ2-6 | . | TRBV19 | CASSTVSGANVLTF | TGTGCCAGTAGTACGGTCTCTGGGGCCAACGTCCTGACTTTC
many | TRBJ2-3 | TRBD2 | TRBV3-1 | CASSQTLAGVDTQYF | TGTGCCAGCAGCCAGACACTAGCGGGTGTAGATACGCAGTATTTT
many | TRBJ1-1 | . | TRBV6-1 | CASSSPKGRTAEAFF | TGTGCCAGCAGTTCCCCTAAAGGGAGGACAGCTGAAGCTTTCTTT
many | TRBJ2-1 | TRBD2 | TRBV4-1 | CASSNKQAGRFREQFF | TGCGCCAGCAGCAACAAACAAGCGGGACGGTTCCGGGAGCAGTTCTTC
. | TRBJ1-1 | . | TRBV15 | CATSRERRKTEAFF | TGTGCCACCAGCAGAGAACGAAGGAAGACTGAAGCTTTCTTT
. | TRBJ2-1 | . | TRBV9 | CASSAGLDNNEQFF | TGTGCCAGCAGCGCGGGACTCGACAATAATGAGCAGTTCTTC
. | TRBJ2-7 | TRBD1 | TRBV7-9 | CASSLVQGDNEQYF | TGTGCCAGCAGCTTAGTACAGGGGGACAACGAGCAGTACTTC
. | TRBJ2-2 | TRBD2 | TRBV11-2 | CASSLRLGLAGGNTGELFF | TGTGCCAGCAGCTTAAGGTTGGGACTAGCGGGAGGGAACACCGGGGAGCTGTTTTTT
few | TRBJ1-5 | . | TRBV6-2/TRBV6-3 | CARNKRRGGGYSNQPQHF | TGTGCCAGAAACAAAAGAAGGGGGGGGGGTTATAGCAATCAGCCCCAGCATTTT
few | TRBJ2-2 | . | TRBV19 | CASSIDLRGFGTTGAGELFF | TGTGCCAGTAGTATAGATCTACGAGGGTTCGGTACCACAGGCGCCGGGGAGCTGTTTTTT
many | TRBJ2-1 | TRBD2 | TRBV12-3/TRBV12-4 | CASRPSSGRGYNEQFF | TGTGCCAGCAGACCAAGTAGCGGGAGGGGGTACAATGAGCAGTTCTTC
. | TRBJ2-3 | . | TRBV5-8 | CASSPSNTDTQYF | TGTGCCAGCAGCCCCTCTAACACAGATACGCAGTATTTT
many | TRBJ1-5 | . | TRBV12-3/TRBV12-4 | CASSLGTAIGEVSQPQHF | TGTGCCAGCAGTTTGGGGACCGCGATAGGCGAAGTGAGTCAGCCCCAGCATTTT
few | TRBJ1-6 | . | TRBV6-1 | CASSEKESYNSPLHF | TGTGCCAGCAGTGAAAAGGAGTCCTATAATTCACCCCTCCACTTT